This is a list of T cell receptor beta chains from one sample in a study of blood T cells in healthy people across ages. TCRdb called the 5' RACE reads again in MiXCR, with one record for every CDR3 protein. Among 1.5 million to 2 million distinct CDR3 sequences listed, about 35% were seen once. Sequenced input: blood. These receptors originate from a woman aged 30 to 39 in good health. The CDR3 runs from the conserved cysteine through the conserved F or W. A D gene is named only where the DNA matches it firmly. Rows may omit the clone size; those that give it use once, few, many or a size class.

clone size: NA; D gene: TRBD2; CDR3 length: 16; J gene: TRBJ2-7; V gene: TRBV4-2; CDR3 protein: CASSQDWSGGLYEQYF; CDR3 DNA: TGTGCCAGCAGCCAAGATTGGAGCGGGGGCCTCTACGAGCAGTACTTC
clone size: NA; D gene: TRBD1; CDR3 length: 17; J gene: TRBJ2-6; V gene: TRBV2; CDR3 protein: CASSETGGVIGANVLTF; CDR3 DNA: TGTGCCAGCAGTGAGACAGGGGGCGTTATTGGGGCCAACGTCCTGACTTTC
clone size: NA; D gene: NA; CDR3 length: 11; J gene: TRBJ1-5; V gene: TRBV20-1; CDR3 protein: CSARDIQPQHF; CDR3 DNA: TGCAGTGCTAGAGATATACAGCCCCAGCATTTT
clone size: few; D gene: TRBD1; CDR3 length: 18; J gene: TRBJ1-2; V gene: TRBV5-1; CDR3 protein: CASSPNRDRGRGNYGYTF; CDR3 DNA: TGCGCCAGCAGCCCGAACCGGGACAGGGGGCGCGGTAACTATGGCTACACCTTC
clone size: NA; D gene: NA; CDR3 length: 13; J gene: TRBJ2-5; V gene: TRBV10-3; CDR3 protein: CAARGDARQTQYF; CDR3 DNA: TGTGCCGCGCGCGGGGACGCAAGACAGACCCAGTACTTC
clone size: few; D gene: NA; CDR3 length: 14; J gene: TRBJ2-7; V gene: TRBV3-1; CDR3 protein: CASTVGRLSDEQYF; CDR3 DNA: TGTGCCAGCACGGTGGGGAGATTGAGTGACGAGCAGTACTTC
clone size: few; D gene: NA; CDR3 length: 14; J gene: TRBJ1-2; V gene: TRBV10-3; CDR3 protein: CAISNRDSPYGYTF; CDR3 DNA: TGTGCCATCAGCAACAGAGACTCTCCTTATGGCTACACCTTC
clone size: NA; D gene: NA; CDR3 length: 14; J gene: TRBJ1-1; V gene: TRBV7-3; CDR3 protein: CASSLGPGGTEAFF; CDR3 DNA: TGTGCCAGCAGCTTAGGCCCGGGGGGTACTGAAGCTTTCTTT
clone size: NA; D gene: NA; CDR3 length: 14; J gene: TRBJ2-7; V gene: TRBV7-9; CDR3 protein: CASSSPSNSYEQYF; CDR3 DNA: TGTGCCAGCAGTTCACCGAGCAACTCCTACGAGCAGTACTTC
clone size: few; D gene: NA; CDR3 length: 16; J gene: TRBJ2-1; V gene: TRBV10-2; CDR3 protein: CASEAGPFSSYNEQFF; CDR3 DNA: TGCGCCAGCGAAGCGGGTCCCTTCAGCTCCTACAATGAGCAGTTCTTC
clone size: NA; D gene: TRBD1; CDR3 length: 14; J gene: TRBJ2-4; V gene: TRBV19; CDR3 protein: CASSIPGQKNIQYF; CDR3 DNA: TGTGCCAGTAGTATACCGGGACAGAAAAACATTCAGTACTTC
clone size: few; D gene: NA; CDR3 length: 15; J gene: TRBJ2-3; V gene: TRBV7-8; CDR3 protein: CASSPGQPSTDTQYF; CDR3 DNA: TGTGCCAGCAGCCCAGGACAGCCTAGCACAGATACGCAGTATTTT
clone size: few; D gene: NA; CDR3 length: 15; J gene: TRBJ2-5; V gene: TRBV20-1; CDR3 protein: CSARDASRGHETQYF; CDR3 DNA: TGCAGTGCTAGAGATGCGTCCAGGGGTCATGAGACCCAGTACTTC
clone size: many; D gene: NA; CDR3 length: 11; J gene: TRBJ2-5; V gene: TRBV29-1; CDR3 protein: CSVQLQETQYF; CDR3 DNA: TGCAGCGTACAGCTTCAAGAGACCCAGTACTTC
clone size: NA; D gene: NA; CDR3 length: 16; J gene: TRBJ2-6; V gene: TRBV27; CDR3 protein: CASSFVGLSGANVLTF; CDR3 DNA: TGTGCCAGCAGTTTTGTAGGCCTCTCTGGGGCCAACGTCCTGACTTTC
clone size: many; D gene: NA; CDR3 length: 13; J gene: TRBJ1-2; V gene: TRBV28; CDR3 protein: CASSLDRSYGYTF; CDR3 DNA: TGCGCCAGCAGCTTGGACAGAAGCTATGGCTACACCTTC
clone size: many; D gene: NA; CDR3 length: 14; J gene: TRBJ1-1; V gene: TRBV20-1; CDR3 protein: CSVAGEIPNTEAFF; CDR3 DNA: TGCAGTGTTGCAGGGGAAATACCTAACACTGAAGCTTTCTTT
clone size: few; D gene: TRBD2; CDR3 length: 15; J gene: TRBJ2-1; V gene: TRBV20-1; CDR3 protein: CSAPPRAGGYNEQFF; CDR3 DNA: TGCAGTGCTCCCCCACGAGCGGGGGGATACAATGAGCAGTTCTTC
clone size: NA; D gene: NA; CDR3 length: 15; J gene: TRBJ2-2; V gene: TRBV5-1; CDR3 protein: CASSFLTTYTGELFF; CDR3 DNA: TGCGCCAGCAGCTTTTTGACTACCTACACCGGGGAGCTGTTTTTT
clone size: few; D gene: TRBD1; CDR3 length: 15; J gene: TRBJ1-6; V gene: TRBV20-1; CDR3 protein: CSARGTGTTNSPLHF; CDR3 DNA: TGCAGTGCTAGAGGGACAGGGACCACCAATTCACCCCTCCACTTT
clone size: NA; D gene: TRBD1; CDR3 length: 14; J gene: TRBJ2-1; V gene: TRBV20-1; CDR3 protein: CSAREPDRAYEQFF; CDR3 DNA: TGCAGTGCTAGAGAGCCCGACAGGGCCTATGAGCAGTTCTTC
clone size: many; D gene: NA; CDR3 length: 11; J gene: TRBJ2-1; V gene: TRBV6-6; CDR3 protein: CASSTDNEQFF; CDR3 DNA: TGTGCCAGCAGTACCGACAATGAGCAGTTCTTC
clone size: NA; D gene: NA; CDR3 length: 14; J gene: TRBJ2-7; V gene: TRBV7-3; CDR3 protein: CASSPPRGFYEQYF; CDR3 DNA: TGTGCCAGCAGCCCCCCCAGGGGTTTCTACGAGCAGTACTTC
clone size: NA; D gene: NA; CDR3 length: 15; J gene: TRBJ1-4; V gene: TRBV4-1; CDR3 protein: CASSQDPGKGEKLFF; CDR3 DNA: TGCGCCAGCAGCCAAGATCCGGGGAAGGGGGAAAAACTGTTTTTT
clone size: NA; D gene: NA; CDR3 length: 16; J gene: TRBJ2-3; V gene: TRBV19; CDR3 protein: CASSGYAEGPTDTQYF; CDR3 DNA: TGTGCCAGTAGTGGGTACGCCGAGGGCCCTACAGATACGCAGTATTTT
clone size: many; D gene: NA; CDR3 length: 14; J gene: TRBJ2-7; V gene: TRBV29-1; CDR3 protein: CSVVAGGATYEQYF; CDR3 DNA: TGCAGCGTTGTTGCAGGGGGGGCCACCTACGAGCAGTACTTC
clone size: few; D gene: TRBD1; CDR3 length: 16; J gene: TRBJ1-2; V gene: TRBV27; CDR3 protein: CASSYGSGQGAGGYTF; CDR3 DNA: TGTGCTAGCAGTTACGGGTCCGGACAGGGGGCAGGGGGCTACACCTTC
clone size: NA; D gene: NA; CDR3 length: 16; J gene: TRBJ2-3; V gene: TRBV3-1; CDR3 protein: CASSQDGGTPENTQYF; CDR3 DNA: TGTGCCAGCAGCCAAGATGGCGGGACGCCCGAAAATACGCAGTATTTT
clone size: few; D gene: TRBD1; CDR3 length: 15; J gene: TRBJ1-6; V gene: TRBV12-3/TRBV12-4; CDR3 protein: CASSFRDRGNSPLHF; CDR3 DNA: TGTGCCAGCAGTTTTAGGGACAGAGGTAATTCACCCCTCCACTTT
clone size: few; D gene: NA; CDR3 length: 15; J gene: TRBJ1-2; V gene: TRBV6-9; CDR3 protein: CASSVLTATSYGYTF; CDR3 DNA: TGTGCCAGCAGCGTTTTGACAGCGACCAGTTATGGCTACACCTTC
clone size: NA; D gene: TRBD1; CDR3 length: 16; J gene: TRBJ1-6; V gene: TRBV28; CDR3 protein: CASSLYRGQYNSPLHF; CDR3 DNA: TGTGCCAGCAGTTTATACAGGGGGCAGTATAATTCACCCCTCCACTTT
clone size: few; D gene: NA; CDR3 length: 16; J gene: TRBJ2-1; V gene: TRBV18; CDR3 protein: CASSLAFYLSYNEQFF; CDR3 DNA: TGTGCCAGCTCCCTTGCATTCTACCTTTCTTACAATGAGCAGTTCTTC
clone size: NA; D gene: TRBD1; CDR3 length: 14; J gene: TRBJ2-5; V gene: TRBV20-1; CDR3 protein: CSAPNRGSQETQYF; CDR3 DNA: TGCAGTGCTCCGAACAGGGGCAGCCAAGAGACCCAGTACTTC
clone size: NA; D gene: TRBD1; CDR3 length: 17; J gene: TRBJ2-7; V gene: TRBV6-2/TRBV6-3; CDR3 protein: CASSYSLRDSERNEQYF; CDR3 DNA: TGTGCCAGCAGTTACAGCCTCCGGGACAGTGAAAGGAATGAGCAGTACTTC
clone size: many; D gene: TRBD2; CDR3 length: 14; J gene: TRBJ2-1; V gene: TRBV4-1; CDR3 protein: CASSPGLAGGEQFF; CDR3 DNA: TGCGCCAGCAGCCCAGGACTAGCCGGCGGTGAGCAGTTCTTC
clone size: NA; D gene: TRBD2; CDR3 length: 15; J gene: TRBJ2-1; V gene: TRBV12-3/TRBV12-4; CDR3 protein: CTSSLPGGTSNEQFF; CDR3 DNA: TGTACCAGCAGTTTGCCCGGCGGGACTAGCAATGAGCAGTTCTTC
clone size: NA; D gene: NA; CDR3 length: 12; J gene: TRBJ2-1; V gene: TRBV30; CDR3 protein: CAWSVWVNEQFF; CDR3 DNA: TGTGCCTGGAGTGTATGGGTCAATGAGCAGTTCTTC
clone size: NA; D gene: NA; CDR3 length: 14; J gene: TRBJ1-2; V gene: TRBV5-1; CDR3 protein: CASSSLDSTNGYTF; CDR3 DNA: TGCGCCAGCAGCTCGCTGGACAGTACGAATGGCTACACCTTC
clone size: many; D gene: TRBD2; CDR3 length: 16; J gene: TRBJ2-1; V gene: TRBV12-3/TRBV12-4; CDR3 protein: CASSLDPSGRANEQFF; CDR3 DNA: TGTGCCAGCAGTTTAGATCCTAGCGGGAGGGCCAACGAGCAGTTCTTC
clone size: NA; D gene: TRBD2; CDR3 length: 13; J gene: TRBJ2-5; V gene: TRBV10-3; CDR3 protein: CAIRGGTIQTQYF; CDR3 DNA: TGTGCCATCAGGGGCGGGACTATTCAGACCCAGTACTTC
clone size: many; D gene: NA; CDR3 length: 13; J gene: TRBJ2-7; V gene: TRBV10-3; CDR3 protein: CAISEAPGDEQYF; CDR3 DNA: TGTGCCATCAGTGAGGCCCCAGGAGACGAGCAGTACTTC
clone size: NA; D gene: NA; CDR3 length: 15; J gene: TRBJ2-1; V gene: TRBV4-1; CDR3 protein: CASREVSGSHNEQFF; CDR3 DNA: TGCGCCAGCAGGGAGGTCTCGGGCTCCCACAATGAGCAGTTCTTC
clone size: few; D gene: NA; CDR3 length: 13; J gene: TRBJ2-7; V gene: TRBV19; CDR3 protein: CASSMTVPIEQYF; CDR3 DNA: TGTGCCAGTAGTATGACAGTACCAATCGAGCAGTACTTC
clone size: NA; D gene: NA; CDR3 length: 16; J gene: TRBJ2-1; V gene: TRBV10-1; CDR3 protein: CASSESRLAAYNEQFF; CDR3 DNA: TGCGCCAGCAGTGAGTCGAGGCTAGCCGCTTACAATGAGCAGTTCTTC
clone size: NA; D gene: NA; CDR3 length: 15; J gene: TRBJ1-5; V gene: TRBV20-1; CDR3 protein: CSATKGGQSNQPQHF; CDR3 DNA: TGCAGTGCAACAAAAGGTGGGCAAAGCAATCAGCCCCAGCATTTT
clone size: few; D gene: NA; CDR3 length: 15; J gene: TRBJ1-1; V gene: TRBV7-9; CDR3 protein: CASSSGGQSRTEAFF; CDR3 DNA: TGTGCCAGCAGCTCGGGGGGCCAGAGTCGCACTGAAGCTTTCTTT
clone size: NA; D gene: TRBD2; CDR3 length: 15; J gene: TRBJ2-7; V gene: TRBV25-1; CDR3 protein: CASSESGGGLYEQYF; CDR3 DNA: TGTGCCAGCAGTGAATCGGGGGGAGGGCTCTACGAGCAGTACTTC
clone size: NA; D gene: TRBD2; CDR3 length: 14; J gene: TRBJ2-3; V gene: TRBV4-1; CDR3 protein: CASSHSGVVDTQYF; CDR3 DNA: TGCGCCAGCAGCCATAGCGGGGTGGTAGATACGCAGTATTTT
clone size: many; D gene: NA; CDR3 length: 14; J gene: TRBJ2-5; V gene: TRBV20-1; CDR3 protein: CSARPGYSQETQYF; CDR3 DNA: TGCAGTGCTAGGCCAGGGTATTCCCAAGAGACCCAGTACTTC
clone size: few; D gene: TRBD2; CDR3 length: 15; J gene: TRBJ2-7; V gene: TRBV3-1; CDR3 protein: CASSPRTSGWGEQYF; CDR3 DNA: TGTGCCAGCAGCCCCAGGACTAGCGGGTGGGGAGAGCAGTACTTC
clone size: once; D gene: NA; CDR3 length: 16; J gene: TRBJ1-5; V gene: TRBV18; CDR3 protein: CASSPRRGDSNQPQHF; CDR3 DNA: TGTGCCAGCTCACCACGACGGGGGGATAGCAATCAGCCCCAGCATTTT